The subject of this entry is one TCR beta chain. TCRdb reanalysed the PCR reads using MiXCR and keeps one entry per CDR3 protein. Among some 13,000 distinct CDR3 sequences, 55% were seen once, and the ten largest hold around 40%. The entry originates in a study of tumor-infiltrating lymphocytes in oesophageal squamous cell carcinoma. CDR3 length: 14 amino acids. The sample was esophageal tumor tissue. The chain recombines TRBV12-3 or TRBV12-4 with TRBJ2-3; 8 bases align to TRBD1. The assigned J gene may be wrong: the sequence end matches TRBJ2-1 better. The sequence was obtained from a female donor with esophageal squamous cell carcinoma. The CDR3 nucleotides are TGTGCCAGCCGCCGACAGGGGAACTACAATGAGCAGTTCTTC. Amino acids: CASRRQGNYNEQFF.